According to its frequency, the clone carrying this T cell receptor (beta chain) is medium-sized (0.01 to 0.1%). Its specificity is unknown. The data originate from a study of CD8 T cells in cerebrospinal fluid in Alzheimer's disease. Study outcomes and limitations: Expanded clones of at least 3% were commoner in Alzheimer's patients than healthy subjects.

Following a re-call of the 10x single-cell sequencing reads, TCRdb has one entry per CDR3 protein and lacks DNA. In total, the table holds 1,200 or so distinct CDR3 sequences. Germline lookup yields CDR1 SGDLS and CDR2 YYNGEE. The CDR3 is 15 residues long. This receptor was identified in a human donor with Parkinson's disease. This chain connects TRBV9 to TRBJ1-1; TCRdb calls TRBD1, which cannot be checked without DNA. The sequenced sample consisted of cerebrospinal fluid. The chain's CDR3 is CASSASGQGETEAFF.